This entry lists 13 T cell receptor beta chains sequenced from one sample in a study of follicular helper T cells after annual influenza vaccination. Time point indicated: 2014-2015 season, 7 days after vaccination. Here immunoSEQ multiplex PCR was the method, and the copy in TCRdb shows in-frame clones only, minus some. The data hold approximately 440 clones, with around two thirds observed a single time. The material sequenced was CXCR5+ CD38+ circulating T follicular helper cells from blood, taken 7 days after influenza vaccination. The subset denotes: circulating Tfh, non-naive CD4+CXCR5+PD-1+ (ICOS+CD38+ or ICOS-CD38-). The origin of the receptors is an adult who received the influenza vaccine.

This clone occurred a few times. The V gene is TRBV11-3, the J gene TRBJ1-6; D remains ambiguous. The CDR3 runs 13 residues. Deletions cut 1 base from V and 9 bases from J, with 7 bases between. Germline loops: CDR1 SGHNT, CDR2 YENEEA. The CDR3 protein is CASSLGTGSPLHF. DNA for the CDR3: TGTGCCAGCAGCTTAGGTACGGGTTCACCCCTCCACTTT.

The CDR3 DNA reads as TGTGCCAGCAGACCCGGTGGGGAGACAGATACGCAGTATTTT. Its protein product is CASRPGGETDTQYF. The chain is built from TRBV11-3 and TRBJ2-3; possibly TRBD2 for D (5 bases). This CDR3 has 14 amino acids. Trimming took off 6 bases at V and 3 bases at J, with 13 bases between the two ends. Germline-derived CDR1 and CDR2 are SGHNT and YENEEA.

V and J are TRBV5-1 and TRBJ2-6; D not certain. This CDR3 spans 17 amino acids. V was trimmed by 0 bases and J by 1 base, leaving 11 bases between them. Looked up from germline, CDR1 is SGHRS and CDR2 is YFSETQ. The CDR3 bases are TGCGCCAGCAGCTTGGTAAGCCTACCGTCTGGGGCCAACGTCCTGACTTTC. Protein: CASSLVSLPSGANVLTF.

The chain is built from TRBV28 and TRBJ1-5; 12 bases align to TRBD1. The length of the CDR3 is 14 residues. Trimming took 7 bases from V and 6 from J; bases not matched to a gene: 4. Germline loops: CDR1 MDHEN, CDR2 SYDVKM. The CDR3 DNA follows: TGTGCCAGCACGGGACAGGGGGCGTCTCAGCCCCAGCATTTT. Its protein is CASTGQGASQPQHF.

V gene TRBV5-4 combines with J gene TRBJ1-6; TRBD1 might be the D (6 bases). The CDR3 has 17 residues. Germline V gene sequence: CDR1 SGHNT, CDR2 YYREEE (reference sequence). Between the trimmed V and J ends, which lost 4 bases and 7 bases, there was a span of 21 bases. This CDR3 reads CASSLRSGGRLNSPLHF. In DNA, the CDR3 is TGTGCCAGCAGCCTGCGGTCGGGGGGGCGACTCAATTCACCCCTCCACTTT.

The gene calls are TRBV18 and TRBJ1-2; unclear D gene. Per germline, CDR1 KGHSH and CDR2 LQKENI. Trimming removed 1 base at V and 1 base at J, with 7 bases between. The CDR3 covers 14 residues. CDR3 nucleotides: TGTGCCAGCTCACCACTGGGGAATAACTATGGCTACACCTTC. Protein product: CASSPLGNNYGYTF. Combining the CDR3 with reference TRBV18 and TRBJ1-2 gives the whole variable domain NAGVMQNPRHLVRRRGQEARLRCSPMKGHSHVYWYRQLPEEGLKFMVYLQKENIIDESGMPKERFSAEFPKEGPSILRIQQVVRGDSAAYFCASSPLGNNYGYTFGSGTRLTVV.

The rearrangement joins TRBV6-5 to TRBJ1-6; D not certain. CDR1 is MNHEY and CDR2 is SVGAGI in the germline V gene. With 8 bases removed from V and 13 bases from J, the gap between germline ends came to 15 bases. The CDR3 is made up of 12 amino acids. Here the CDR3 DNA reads TGTGCCAGCCGAGACCCCGAGGTCCCCCTCCACTTT. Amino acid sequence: CASRDPEVPLHF.

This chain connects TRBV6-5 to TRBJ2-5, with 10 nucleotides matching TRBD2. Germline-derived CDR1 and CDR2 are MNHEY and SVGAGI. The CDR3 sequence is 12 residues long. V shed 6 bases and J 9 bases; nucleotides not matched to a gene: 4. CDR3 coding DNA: TGTGCCAGCAGGCGAGCGGGGGGGCCCCAGTACTTC. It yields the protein CASRRAGGPQYF.

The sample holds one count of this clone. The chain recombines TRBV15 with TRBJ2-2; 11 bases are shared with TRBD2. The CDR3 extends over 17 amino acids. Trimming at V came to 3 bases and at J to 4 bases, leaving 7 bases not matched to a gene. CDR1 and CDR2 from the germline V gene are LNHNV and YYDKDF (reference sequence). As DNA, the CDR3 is TGTGCCACCAGCAGTGCTAGCGGGGGGAGGGTCACCGGGGAGCTGTTTTTT. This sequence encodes CATSSASGGRVTGELFF. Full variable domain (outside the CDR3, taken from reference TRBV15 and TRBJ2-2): DAMVIQNPRYQVTQFGKPVTLSCSQTLNHNVMYWYQQKSSQAPKLLFHYYDKDFNNEADTPDNFQSRRPNTSFCFLDIRSPGLGDTAMYLCATSSASGGRVTGELFFGEGSRLTVL.

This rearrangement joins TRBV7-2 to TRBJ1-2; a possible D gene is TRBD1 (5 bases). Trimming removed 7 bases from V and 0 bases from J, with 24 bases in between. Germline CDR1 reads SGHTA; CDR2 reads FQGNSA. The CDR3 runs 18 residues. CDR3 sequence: CASTPPAITWGANYGYTF. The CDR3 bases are TGTGCCAGCACCCCCCCCGCTATCACATGGGGCGCTAACTATGGCTACACCTTC.

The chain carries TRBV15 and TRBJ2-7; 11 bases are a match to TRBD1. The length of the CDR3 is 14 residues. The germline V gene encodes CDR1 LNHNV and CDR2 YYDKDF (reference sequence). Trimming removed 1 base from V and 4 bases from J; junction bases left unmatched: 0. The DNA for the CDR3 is TGTGCCACCAGCAGAGGGGACAGGGGGTACGAGCAGTACTTC. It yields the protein CATSRGDRGYEQYF.

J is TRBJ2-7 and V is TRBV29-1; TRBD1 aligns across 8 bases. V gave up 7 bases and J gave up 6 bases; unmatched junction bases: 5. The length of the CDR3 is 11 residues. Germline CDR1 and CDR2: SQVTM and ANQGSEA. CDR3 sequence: CSAGTGVEQYF. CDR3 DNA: TGCAGCGCCGGGACAGGAGTCGAGCAGTACTTC.

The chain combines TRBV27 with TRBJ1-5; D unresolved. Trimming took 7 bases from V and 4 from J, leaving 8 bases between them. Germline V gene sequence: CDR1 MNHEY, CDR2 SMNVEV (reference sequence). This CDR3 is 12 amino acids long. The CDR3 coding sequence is TGTGCCAGCAACGACCCTAATCAGCCCCAGCATTTT. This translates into CASNDPNQPQHF.